This is a list of T cell receptor beta chains from one sample in a study of cytomegalovirus exposure and HLA in healthy donors. Libraries were prepared by immunoSEQ multiplex PCR; TCRdb keeps only in-frame clonotypes and omits some of them. This repertoire shows 170,000 or so clones, about 78% found once; its top ten account for roughly an eighth. Sequenced input: PBMCs. The receptors here all came from a woman aged 45-59 years in good health and CMV-seropositive. CDR3s include the opening cysteine and the closing phenylalanine or tryptophan. D genes are given only for firm matches. Size is stated for part of the rows, as once, few or many counts, or as a class when the clone is expanded.

J	V	size	D	DNA	CDR3
TRBJ2-1	TRBV9	few	TRBD2	TGTGCCAGCAGCTACAGCGGGGGGGCCTTGGATGAGCAGTTCTTC	CASSYSGGALDEQFF
TRBJ2-5	TRBV5-1	-	-	TGCGCCAGCAGCTTGAGTACAGTTCAAGAGACCCAGTACTTC	CASSLSTVQETQYF
TRBJ2-7	TRBV13	-	-	TGTGCCAGCAGCTCAGGGGAGAGGCCCTACGAGCAGTACTTC	CASSSGERPYEQYF
TRBJ1-2	TRBV30	once	-	TGTGCCTGGGGTTGGGCAACCTATGGCTACACCTTC	CAWGWATYGYTF
TRBJ1-1	TRBV7-9	few	-	TGTGCCAGCAGCCGGACACGGGAGGGGACTGAAGCTTTCTTT	CASSRTREGTEAFF
TRBJ2-3	TRBV5-1	-	-	TGCGCCAGCAGCTTGGAGGGGATAGATACGCAGTATTTT	CASSLEGIDTQYF
TRBJ2-5	TRBV11-1	-	-	TGTGCCAGCAGCTTAGCGGGGGGTAAGGAAGAGACCCAGTACTTC	CASSLAGGKEETQYF
TRBJ1-3	TRBV4-1	-	TRBD1	TGCGCCAGCAGCCAACTAACTGACAGGGAAGGAAACACCATATATTTT	CASSQLTDREGNTIYF
TRBJ2-5	TRBV6-5	-	-	TGTGCCAGCAGGTCCGTCCTGAGAACTCAAGAGACCCAGTACTTC	CASRSVLRTQETQYF
TRBJ2-5	TRBV6-5	-	TRBD1	TGTGCCAGCAGTGCAACAGGGGGCGCCTGGGAGACCCAGTACTTC	CASSATGGAWETQYF
TRBJ2-7	TRBV6-1	-	-	TGTGCCAGCAGTGTTGAGGTCTACGAGCAGTACTTC	CASSVEVYEQYF
TRBJ1-1	TRBV4-1	-	TRBD1	TGCGCCAGCAGCCCCGATACGCCTACAGGGGGCAAGGCTTTCTTT	CASSPDTPTGGKAFF
TRBJ1-2	TRBV5-6	-	-	TGTGCCAGCTGGGGGCTCAATACAGGACGGGCGCCCGACTATGGCTACACCTTC	CASWGLNTGRAPDYGYTF
TRBJ2-2	TRBV2	-	-	TGTGCCAGCAGCTACGAGGGTATCACCGGGGAGCTGTTTTTT	CASSYEGITGELFF
TRBJ1-2	TRBV4-1	-	-	TGCGCCAGCAGCCACGAGGCGGGGGGTGCTAACTATGGCTACACCTTC	CASSHEAGGANYGYTF
TRBJ2-1	TRBV6-1	once	-	TGTGCCAGCAGTGTCTTCGCGGGGAGTTACAATGAGCAGTTCTTC	CASSVFAGSYNEQFF
TRBJ1-2	TRBV19	-	TRBD1	TGTGCCAGTAGTCAGGGGACAGTCTATGGCTACACCTTC	CASSQGTVYGYTF
TRBJ2-2	TRBV19	-	-	TGTGCCAGTAGTATAGACAGGGGCACCGGGGAGCTGTTTTTT	CASSIDRGTGELFF
TRBJ2-3	TRBV12-5	few	-	TGTGCTAGTGGTTGGCCAGCGCTAGAATCCGATACGCAGTATTTT	CASGWPALESDTQYF
TRBJ2-2	TRBV19	few	TRBD1	TGTGCCAGTAGTATCCACAGGGGAGTCACCGGGGAGCTGTTTTTT	CASSIHRGVTGELFF
TRBJ1-1	TRBV19	-	-	TGTGCCGATAATTACAGGGTCGAACGGAACACTGAAGCTTTCTTT	CADNYRVERNTEAFF
TRBJ2-7	TRBV9	-	-	TGTGCCAGCAGCCCCCCCGGGTTCTATAATACCTACGAGCAGTACTTC	CASSPPGFYNTYEQYF
TRBJ2-1	TRBV11-2	-	TRBD1	TGTGCCAGCAGCTTAGGTGTAAGAACAGGGGGGCGGGATGAGCAGTTCTTC	CASSLGVRTGGRDEQFF
TRBJ2-5	TRBV7-8	-	TRBD2	TGTGCCAGCAGCTCCCCAGGCGGGGGGGCAGAGACCCAGTACTTC	CASSSPGGGAETQYF
TRBJ1-4	TRBV5-4	once	TRBD1	TGTGCCAGCAGCCTTCATCGGGACAGACTAACAACTAATGAAAAACTGTTTTTT	CASSLHRDRLTTNEKLFF
TRBJ2-5	TRBV28	-	TRBD2	TGTGCCAGCAGTTTGGCCCAGCGGGGGTTACAAGAGACCCAGTACTTC	CASSLAQRGLQETQYF
TRBJ1-1	TRBV7-9	once	-	TGTGCCAGCAGCTTAAAGGCGGGCCCTGAAGCTTTCTTT	CASSLKAGPEAFF
TRBJ2-2	TRBV5-6	-	TRBD1	TGTGCCAGCAGCTTTATGGCGAGGGGGCGAACCGGGGAGCTGTTTTTT	CASSFMARGRTGELFF
TRBJ1-2	TRBV7-8	-	-	TGTGCCAGCAGCTTAGGGGTGGGCGGCTACACCTTC	CASSLGVGGYTF
TRBJ2-5	TRBV10-3	-	TRBD2	TGTGCCATCAGTGATTCTAGCGGGGAGGCCGGGGAGACCCAGTACTTC	CAISDSSGEAGETQYF
TRBJ2-5	TRBV11-2	once	-	TGTGCCAGCAGCATGGAGACAGGAAGTACAGAGACCCAGTACTTC	CASSMETGSTETQYF
TRBJ2-2	TRBV2	-	-	TGTGCCAGCTCGGCGGCAAACACCGGGGAGCTGTTTTTT	CASSAANTGELFF
TRBJ1-2	TRBV6-1	-	TRBD1	TGTGCCAGCAGTCCAATTGGGACAGGGAAAGATGGCTACACCTTC	CASSPIGTGKDGYTF
TRBJ2-1	TRBV5-1	-	TRBD2	TGCGCCAGCAGTCGGGAACTAGCGGCGAGCTACAATGAGCAGTTCTTC	CASSRELAASYNEQFF
TRBJ1-5	TRBV2	-	-	TGTGCCAGCGCAGGGGAGAGTGGGTACAATCAGCCCCAGCATTTT	CASAGESGYNQPQHF
TRBJ2-7	TRBV30	many	TRBD1	TGTGCCTGGAGTGTCGATTCCGGGACAGGGTACGAGCAGTACTTC	CAWSVDSGTGYEQYF
TRBJ2-2	TRBV2	once	-	TGTGCCAGAACCAAGGGGACCGGGGAGCTGTTTTTT	CARTKGTGELFF
TRBJ1-1	TRBV27	-	-	TGTGCCAGCAGTTTACGGGGGGACACTGAAGCTTTCTTT	CASSLRGDTEAFF
TRBJ1-3	TRBV6-5	-	-	TGTGCCAGCAGTTATAGCGGGGGCTGGGGAAACACCATATATTTT	CASSYSGGWGNTIYF
TRBJ1-2	TRBV10-3	-	-	TGTGCCATCGGGAGCCGGCGGGGGGTTGACTATGGCTACACCTTC	CAIGSRRGVDYGYTF
TRBJ2-2	TRBV18	-	TRBD1	TGTGCCAGCTCACCCCGGACAGGGGTCGGGGAGCTGTTTTTT	CASSPRTGVGELFF
TRBJ2-6	TRBV6-5	-	-	TGTGCCAGCAGCCCCCCAGAAGCTGGGGCCAACGTCCTGACTTTC	CASSPPEAGANVLTF
TRBJ1-2	TRBV7-9	-	-	TGTGCCAGCAGCCTCACTACAGGGTCGAACGGCTACACCTTC	CASSLTTGSNGYTF
TRBJ1-2	TRBV28	-	-	TGTGCCAGCAGTGAGCGGAACTATGGCTACACCTTC	CASSERNYGYTF
TRBJ1-3	TRBV7-3	-	-	TGTGCCAGCAGCTGGGACATTTTTCCCCTCTCTGGAAACACCATATATTTT	CASSWDIFPLSGNTIYF
TRBJ1-1	TRBV5-5	once	TRBD1	TGTGCCAGCAGCGCGCGACAGGGGGCAGGAAACACTGAAGCTTTCTTT	CASSARQGAGNTEAFF
TRBJ2-7	TRBV13	-	TRBD1	TGTGCCAGCAGCTCAAGAGGGAGACAGGGGAAATATACCTACGAGCAGTACTTC	CASSSRGRQGKYTYEQYF
TRBJ1-1	TRBV2	-	-	TGTGCCAGCAGTGTCCTGACAGCCATGAACACTGAAGCTTTCTTT	CASSVLTAMNTEAFF
TRBJ2-1	TRBV29-1	-	-	TGCAGCGCCCTAGCCTACAATGAGCAGTTCTTC	CSALAYNEQFF
TRBJ2-1	TRBV6-6	-	-	TGTGCCAGCAGACCTACAGCCTACAATGAGCAGTTCTTC	CASRPTAYNEQFF
TRBJ1-5	TRBV6-4	-	-	TGTGCCAGCAGCTCGGTAGGGGGCAATCAGCCCCAGCATTTT	CASSSVGGNQPQHF
TRBJ1-2	TRBV29-1	once	TRBD1	TGCAGCGTTCCCCCGACAGGGGGCTTAGATGGCTACACCTTC	CSVPPTGGLDGYTF
TRBJ1-6	TRBV6-4	few	-	TGTGCCAGCAGTGTAAGGGGGAGCTCCTATAATTCACCCCTCCACTTT	CASSVRGSSYNSPLHF
TRBJ2-5	TRBV9	-	-	TGTGCCAGCAGAGGGACAATTAAAATCCAGTACTTC	CASRGTIKIQYF
TRBJ2-1	TRBV6-1	few	TRBD2	TGTGCCAGCAGTGAAGCAAGCGGGGGGGCGTACAATGAGCAGTTCTTC	CASSEASGGAYNEQFF